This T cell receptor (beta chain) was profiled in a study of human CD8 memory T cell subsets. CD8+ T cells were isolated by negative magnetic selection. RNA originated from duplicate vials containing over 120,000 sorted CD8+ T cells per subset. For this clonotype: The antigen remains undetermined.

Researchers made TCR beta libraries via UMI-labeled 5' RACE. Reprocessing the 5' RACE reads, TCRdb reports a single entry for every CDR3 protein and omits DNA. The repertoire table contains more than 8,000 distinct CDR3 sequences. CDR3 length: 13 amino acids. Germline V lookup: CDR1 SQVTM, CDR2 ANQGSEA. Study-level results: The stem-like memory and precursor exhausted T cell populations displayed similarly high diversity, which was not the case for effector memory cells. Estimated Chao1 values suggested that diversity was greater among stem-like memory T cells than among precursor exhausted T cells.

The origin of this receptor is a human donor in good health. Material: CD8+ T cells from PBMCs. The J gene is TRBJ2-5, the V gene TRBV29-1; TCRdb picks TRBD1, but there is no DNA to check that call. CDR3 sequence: CSVDWQGSGTQYF.